The 9 T cell receptor beta chains reported below all come from one sample, sequenced in a study of cytomegalovirus exposure and HLA in healthy donors. Both 60 Vbeta primers and 13 Jbeta primers went into the PCR. TCRdb's copy holds only in-frame clones and misses some; the assay was immunoSEQ multiplex PCR. In the table there are approximately 80,000 clones, 65% to 75% of which are singletons. Sequencing input: PBMCs. These TCRs come from a man aged 25 to 45 in good health and CMV-seropositive.

The gene calls are TRBV29-1 and TRBJ1-4; the D gene is possibly TRBD1 (5 bases). Germline loops: CDR1 SQVTM, CDR2 ANQGSEA. This CDR3 spans 12 amino acids. V was pared by 7 bases and J by 5 bases, with 11 bases between. Here the CDR3 reads CSARRGNEKLFF. CDR3 nucleotides: TGCAGCGCCCGGCGGGGCAATGAAAAACTGTTTTTT.

The chain couples TRBV7-8 to TRBJ1-1, with a possible D match to TRBD1 (5 bases). Germline V gene sequence: CDR1 SGHVS, CDR2 FQNEAQ. This CDR3 contains 14 residues. V lost 6 bases and J 0 bases, leaving 11 bases between the germline ends. The CDR3 DNA is TGTGCCAGCAGGGCGGGGCCCCTGAACACTGAAGCTTTCTTT. This gives the protein CASRAGPLNTEAFF.

This clone appeared a few times. Other DNA sequences in the sample encode the same CDR3. As DNA, the CDR3 is TGTGCCAGCAGCTCAGCGGGGGGAGAGACCCAGTACTTC. This codes for CASSSAGGETQYF. This chain joins TRBV5-4 and TRBJ2-5; 9 bases are shared with TRBD2. With V trimmed by 3 bases and J by 4 bases, 1 base remained unmatched. The CDR3 has 13 residues. Per germline, CDR1 SGHNT and CDR2 YYREEE (reference sequence).

V and J are TRBV6-1 and TRBJ1-5; D is possibly TRBD1 (5 bases). Trimming cost V 3 bases and J 4 bases, with 7 bases left between them. The CDR3 is made up of 13 amino acids. Germline-derived CDR1 and CDR2 are MNHNS and SASEGT. CDR3 amino acids: CASSDRENQPQHF. The DNA of the CDR3 is TGTGCCAGCAGTGACAGGGAAAATCAGCCCCAGCATTTT.

The chain couples TRBV7-6 to TRBJ2-5, with 8 bases fitting TRBD2. V was clipped by 5 bases and J by 5 bases; unmatched bases: 1. This CDR3 spans 12 amino acids. Germline V gene lookup returns CDR1 SGHVS and CDR2 FNYEAQ. The CDR3 bases are TGTGCCAGCAGCACGGGAGGGGAGACCCAGTACTTC. Encoded protein: CASSTGGETQYF.

The CDR3 DNA reads TGTGCCAGCAGTGACGGACTAGCTTATGAGCAGTTCTTC. Protein: CASSDGLAYEQFF. V gene TRBV2 combines with J gene TRBJ2-1, with TRBD2 identical over 8 bases. Per the germline V gene, CDR1 is SNHLY and CDR2 is FYNNEI. CDR3 size: 13 residues. With V trimmed by 3 bases and J by 8 bases, 3 bases remained unmatched.

V is TRBV4-2 and J is TRBJ1-4; possibly TRBD1 for D (5 bases). Trimming took 4 bases from V and 3 from J, leaving 15 bases between them. The CDR3 has 16 residues. Germline loops: CDR1 LGHNA, CDR2 YNFKEQ. The CDR3 sequence is CASSRLTGGANEKLFF. The CDR3 DNA follows: TGTGCCAGCAGCCGGCTAACGGGGGGAGCTAATGAAAAACTGTTTTTT.

The chain employs TRBV27 and TRBJ2-2; D remains ambiguous. Germline loops: CDR1 MNHEY, CDR2 SMNVEV (reference sequence). V lost 5 bases, J lost 1 base, and 8 bases lay in between. This CDR3 contains 14 residues. CDR3 in amino acids: CASSPHRNTGELFF. The DNA for the CDR3 is TGTGCCAGCAGTCCTCATAGGAACACCGGGGAGCTGTTTTTT.

The rearrangement uses TRBV28 and TRBJ1-5; tentatively, D is TRBD1 (5 bases). This CDR3 spans 17 amino acids. CDR1 and CDR2 from the germline V gene are MDHEN and SYDVKM. The V gene lost 6 bases and the J gene lost 7 bases, with 25 bases spanning the gap. The CDR3 loop is CASSLGRGSTLRQPQHF. The DNA of the CDR3 is TGTGCCAGCAGCCTAGGAAGGGGAAGTACGTTGAGGCAGCCCCAGCATTTT.